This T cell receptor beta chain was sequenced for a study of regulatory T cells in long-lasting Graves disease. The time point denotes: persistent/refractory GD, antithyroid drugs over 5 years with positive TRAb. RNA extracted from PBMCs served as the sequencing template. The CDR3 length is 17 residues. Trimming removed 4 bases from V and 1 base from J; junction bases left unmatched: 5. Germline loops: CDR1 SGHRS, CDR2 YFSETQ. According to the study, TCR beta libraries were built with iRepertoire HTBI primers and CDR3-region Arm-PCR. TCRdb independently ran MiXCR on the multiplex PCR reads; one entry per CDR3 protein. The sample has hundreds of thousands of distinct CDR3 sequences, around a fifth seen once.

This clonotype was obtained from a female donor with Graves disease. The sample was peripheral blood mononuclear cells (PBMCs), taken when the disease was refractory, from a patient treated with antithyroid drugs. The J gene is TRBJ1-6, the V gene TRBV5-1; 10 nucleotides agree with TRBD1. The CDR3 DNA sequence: TGCGCCAGCAGCCCGACAGGGGGCATGTCCTATAATTCACCCCTCCACTTT. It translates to CASSPTGGMSYNSPLHF.